This paragraph reports one T cell receptor beta chain. The V gene's germline CDR1 is MDHEN and CDR2 SYDVKM. Trimming removed 6 bases at V and 8 bases at J, with 23 bases between. CDR3 length: 16 amino acids. This sample stems from a study of shared clonotypes between healthy human individuals. Input per replicate PCR of unsorted PBMC was 250 to 300 ng DNA, corresponding to around 30,000 T cell genomes. Sequencing was performed on unsorted PBMC DNA using ten immunoSEQ deep assay plates. Assay: immunoSEQ multiplex PCR; the TCRdb copy retains only in-frame clones and omits some. Of roughly 500,000 clones in the sample, around 80% are singletons; the top ten hold 10% to 15%.

The V and J genes are TRBV28 and TRBJ2-1, with D perhaps TRBD1 (5 bases). This receptor was identified in a woman in her thirties or forties in good health. Some clones in this sample may be carry-over from other donors' samples. The sample consisted of PBMCs. CDR3: CASSASGSRWFDEQFF. For the CDR3, the DNA is TGTGCCAGCAGCGCCTCAGGGTCCAGATGGTTCGATGAGCAGTTCTTC.